This T cell receptor beta chain was sequenced during a study of blood T cell repertoires in COVID-19. Looking at the study overall: Spain, Italy and the United States supplied samples that represented acute and convalescent COVID-19. PBMCs, B-cell-depleted T cells, or T cells were the source of the cDNA or gDNA that made up the material.

TCRdb keeps only in-frame clones here, not all; method: immunoSEQ multiplex PCR. This table holds about 220,000 clones, around 84% found once. The CDR3 has 13 residues. V shed 3 bases and J shed 1 base, with 6 bases lying between them. The germline V gene has CDR1 LNHDA and CDR2 SQIVND (reference sequence). The source material was peripheral blood. The sequence was obtained from a man aged 40-49 years who had recovered from COVID-19. V usage is TRBV19 and J usage is TRBJ1-1; no clear D gene. The CDR3 DNA is TGTGCCAGTAGTATTTATCGGAACACTGAAGCTTTCTTT. It translates to CASSIYRNTEAFF.